The 28 T cell receptor beta chains below were found in one sample sequenced in a study of Graves' ophthalmopathy and Graves' hyperthyroidism. Amplifying from RNA transcripts, the study obtained TCR beta CDR3 regions. In the first round, RT-PCR was carried out with HTBI primers, and a multiplex PCR formed the second round. Using its own MiXCR run on the multiplex PCR reads, TCRdb lists one record per CDR3 protein. The table lists hundreds of thousands of distinct CDR3 sequences, about 38% of them singletons. The sample comprised peripheral blood. The receptors here all came from an adult man with Graves' ophthalmopathy.

This clonotype came up many times. The V gene is TRBV9, the J gene TRBJ1-6; D is unclear. The CDR3 is made up of 16 amino acids. Germline assignment: CDR1 SGDLS and CDR2 YYNGEE. Deletions cut 3 bases from V and 0 bases from J, with 10 bases between. The CDR3 protein is CASSDDTLSYNSPLHF. In DNA form, the CDR3 reads TGTGCCAGCAGCGATGACACGCTCTCCTATAATTCACCCCTCCACTTT.

This clonotype was observed many times. The chain combines TRBV9 with TRBJ1-6, with D possibly being TRBD1 (5 bases). Trimming left V 5 bases short and J 7 bases short, with 13 bases between. The CDR3 extends over 14 amino acids. Germline loops: CDR1 SGDLS, CDR2 YYNGEE. DNA for the CDR3: TGTGCCAGCAGTCGGGACGGGCAAAATTCACCCCTCCACTTT. Amino acid sequence: CASSRDGQNSPLHF.

This clonotype was seen more than once but under ten times. J is TRBJ2-5 and V is TRBV6-5; D is uncertain. CDR3 length: 11 amino acids. The V end lost 8 bases, the J end lost 9 bases, and 13 bases lay between the germline ends. Germline V CDR1 and CDR2: MNHEY, SVGAGI. In DNA form, the CDR3 reads TGTGCCAGCCGGAATACGGTACCCCAGTACTTC. Its protein is CASRNTVPQYF.

A remark on this clonotype: With a much larger clone just one base away, this may be a read error. The chain joins TRBV5-1 to TRBJ2-2; a weak D match, TRBD2 (5 bases). The CDR3 loop spans 14 amino acids. The V gene's germline CDR1 is SGHRS and CDR2 YFSETQ. V lost 7 bases to trimming and J lost 10 bases, with 20 bases between them. The CDR3: CASRRGRVEEELFF. As DNA, the CDR3 is TGCGCCAGCCGCCGTGGACGGGTGGAGGAGGAGCTGTTTTTT.

This clonotype has more than one count but fewer than ten. The CDR3 coding sequence is TGCGCCAGCAGCCTTTGGACAGGGGAAGGGGAGCTGTTTTTT. This codes for CASSLWTGEGELFF. The chain has TRBV4-1 and TRBJ2-2; 9 bases line up with TRBD1. CDR3 length: 14 residues. Germline V CDR1 and CDR2: MGHRA, YSYEKL. With 4 bases clipped from V and 8 bases from J, the junction kept 5 bases outside the gene matches.

The rearrangement links TRBV7-6 to TRBJ1-4; weak D call: TRBD1 (5 bases). The CDR3 sequence is 13 residues long. The germline V gene encodes CDR1 SGHVS and CDR2 FNYEAQ. Trimming removed 5 bases at V and 6 bases at J, with 10 bases between. CDR3 coding DNA: TGTGCCAGCAGCGGGGCTAAGGATGAAAAACTGTTTTTT. This gives the protein CASSGAKDEKLFF.

V is TRBV7-8 and J is TRBJ2-5; 13 positions match TRBD2. The V and J ends lost 5 bases and 4 bases, in that order; junction bases with no gene match: 7. Germline values: CDR1 SGHVS, CDR2 FQNEAQ. This CDR3 has 16 amino acids. Here the CDR3 reads CASSQGLAGNRETQYF. CDR3 DNA sequence: TGTGCCAGCAGCCAGGGACTAGCGGGGAATCGAGAGACCCAGTACTTC.

This clonotype was found a few times. The junction and the germline gene differ at one end; a read error may be behind it. The chain has TRBV10-3 and TRBJ2-7, with 10 bases fitting TRBD2. This CDR3 region has 15 residues. Germline values: CDR1 ENHRY, CDR2 SYGVKD. The CDR3 protein is CASSELGLAAYEQYF. CDR3 sequence (DNA): TGTGCCAGCAGTGAACTTGGACTAGCGGCTTACGAGCAGTACTTC.

In its sample, this clonotype was seen many times. This CDR3 reads CASSQRRVDQPQHF. Written as DNA, the CDR3 is TGTGCCAGCAGTCAGCGTCGGGTTGATCAGCCCCAGCATTTT. The chain couples TRBV6-6 to TRBJ1-5; D is uncertain. Between the trimmed V and J ends, which lost 5 bases and 5 bases, there was a span of 13 bases. This CDR3 comprises 14 residues. Germline V gives CDR1 MNHNY, CDR2 SVGAGI (reference sequence).

This clonotype was seen a few times. This may stem from a read error, because a much larger clone lies one nucleotide away. This chain links TRBV3-1 with TRBJ1-1; D unresolved. Germline V gene lookup returns CDR1 LGHDT and CDR2 YNNKEL (reference sequence). The CDR3 covers 11 residues. The V end lost 7 bases, the J end lost 1 base, and 4 bases lay between the germline ends. DNA for the CDR3: TGTGCCAGCAAAGCGAACACTGAAGCTTTCTTT. It specifies CASKANTEAFF.

This clonotype was detected many times. V is TRBV20-1 and J is TRBJ1-2, with 7 bases lining up with TRBD1. The germline CDR1 and CDR2 sequences are DFQATT and SNEGSKA (reference sequence). This CDR3 is 15 amino acids long. J lost 0 bases, V lost 6 bases, and 10 bases had no gene match. CDR3 region: CSARIRQGANYGYTF. DNA for the CDR3: TGCAGTGCCAGAATCCGACAGGGAGCTAACTATGGCTACACCTTC.

The chain joins TRBV7-9 to TRBJ1-1, with a weak D call TRBD1 (6 bases). This CDR3 comprises 16 residues. The ends were cut back, 0 bases at V and 7 bases at J, with 18 bases in the middle. CDR1 and CDR2 (germline): SEHNR, FQNEAQ (reference sequence). The CDR3 region is CASSLALDRWGVEAFF. DNA for the CDR3: TGTGCCAGCAGCTTAGCGCTTGACAGGTGGGGAGTTGAAGCTTTCTTT.

J is TRBJ1-2 and V is TRBV4-3; 7 nucleotides align to TRBD1. V shed 1 base, J shed 2 bases, and the junction held 4 bases outside the gene matches. In germline, CDR1 is LGHNA, CDR2 YSLEER. The CDR3 loop spans 15 amino acids. The CDR3 coding sequence is TGCGCCAGCAGCCAAGCAGGCAGGGGGAACTATGGCTACACCTTC. This encodes CASSQAGRGNYGYTF.

This rearrangement joins TRBV29-1 to TRBJ2-7, with TRBD1 as a possible D gene (6 bases). There are 12 residues in the CDR3. The germline V and J ends were trimmed by 6 bases and 7 bases, with 16 bases remaining between them. The germline V gene has CDR1 SQVTM and CDR2 ANQGSEA. In DNA form, the CDR3 reads TGCAGCGTACAGGGTGCGGGCGATGAGCAGTACTTC. Its translation: CSVQGAGDEQYF.

This clonotype was found many times. J is TRBJ2-7 and V is TRBV2; 11 nucleotides match TRBD2. Germline V gene lookup returns CDR1 SNHLY and CDR2 FYNNEI. The CDR3 is 15 residues long. V was pared by 5 bases and J by 6 bases, with 9 bases of the junction left unmatched. CDR3 DNA sequence: TGTGCCAGCAGTTACGTAGCGGGAGGGCCTGGCGAGCAGTACTTC. Residues: CASSYVAGGPGEQYF.

This clonotype was found many times. The rearrangement links TRBV4-1 to TRBJ2-5; tentative D call: TRBD1 (6 bases). The CDR3 extends over 15 amino acids. The germline CDR1 and CDR2 sequences are MGHRA and YSYEKL. Trimming cost V 0 bases and J 5 bases, with 13 bases left between them. CDR3 region: CASSQDGQGSETQYF. The CDR3, as DNA: TGCGCCAGCAGCCAAGATGGGCAGGGGTCGGAGACCCAGTACTTC.

This chain uses TRBV7-9 with TRBJ1-3; no firm D call. CDR3 size: 14 residues. V lost 5 bases and J 8 bases, leaving 16 bases between the germline ends. Germline V gene sequence: CDR1 SEHNR, CDR2 FQNEAQ (reference sequence). Here the CDR3 reads CASSRNEEGDTIYF. In nucleotides, the CDR3 is TGTGCCAGCAGCCGAAACGAAGAAGGAGACACCATATATTTT.

This clonotype was seen many times. This rearrangement joins TRBV7-9 to TRBJ2-7, with a weak D call TRBD1 (6 bases). The length of the CDR3 is 17 residues. CDR1 SEHNR and CDR2 FQNEAQ come from the germline V gene (reference sequence). V was clipped by 1 base and J by 0 bases, with 16 bases between them. DNA for the CDR3: TGTGCCAGCAGCTTAGTTGTTTCAGGACAGTCCTCCTACGAGCAGTACTTC. Encoded protein: CASSLVVSGQSSYEQYF.

This clonotype was seen at least ten times. J is TRBJ2-2 and V is TRBV14; D remains ambiguous. V dropped 5 bases and J dropped 4 bases, with 8 bases sitting between them. The CDR3 is 13 residues long. The germline CDR1 and CDR2 sequences are SGHDN and FVKESK. This CDR3 reads CASSTPGTGELFF. CDR3 coding DNA: TGTGCCAGCAGCACCCCAGGCACCGGGGAGCTGTTTTTT.

This clonotype was seen repeatedly, ten times or more. The CDR3 DNA reads as TGTGCCAGCAGCTGGGGGATGGGCGATGGCTACACCTTC. Amino acids: CASSWGMGDGYTF. This sequence joins TRBV7-8 and TRBJ1-2; the D gene is possibly TRBD1 (5 bases). The CDR3 sequence is 13 residues long. Germline V lookup: CDR1 SGHVS, CDR2 FQNEAQ. Trimming removed 4 bases from V and 6 bases from J, with 12 bases in between.

The chain couples TRBV24-1 to TRBJ2-3; maybe TRBD1 (6 bases). Trimming stripped 4 bases from V and 2 bases from J, with 15 bases between. Germline-derived CDR1 and CDR2 are KGHDR and SFDVKD. The CDR3 runs 16 residues. The CDR3 sequence is CATSDGTDRPTDTQYF. The CDR3 DNA reads TGTGCCACCAGTGACGGGACCGACAGGCCCACAGATACGCAGTATTTT.

V usage is TRBV20-1 and J usage is TRBJ1-5; the match to TRBD1 covers 10 bases. V was pared by 4 bases and J by 6 bases, with 3 bases of the junction left unmatched. The CDR3 totals 13 residues. CDR1 DFQATT and CDR2 SNEGSKA come from the germline V gene (reference sequence). The CDR3 bases are TGCAGTGCTATGACAGGGGGCGGTCAGCCCCAGCATTTT. This sequence encodes CSAMTGGGQPQHF.

CDR3 coding DNA: TGTGCCAGCAGCCTCCTAGCGGATACCACAGATACGCAGTATTTT. Translation gives CASSLLADTTDTQYF. This chain connects TRBV14 to TRBJ2-3, with TRBD2 matching 7 bases. The germline CDR1 and CDR2 sequences are SGHDN and FVKESK. V gave up 4 bases and J gave up 2 bases; unmatched junction bases: 6. The CDR3 covers 15 residues.

This clonotype was detected ten times or more. This chain joins TRBV24-1 and TRBJ1-1; no clear D gene. Trimming stripped 4 bases from V and 5 bases from J, with 13 bases between. The V gene's germline CDR1 is KGHDR and CDR2 SFDVKD. CDR3 length: 14 amino acids. CDR3 nucleotides: TGTGCCACCAGTGACGGAACGGTCGGAACTGAAGCTTTCTTT. Its protein is CATSDGTVGTEAFF.

This clonotype was seen at least ten times. The chain recombines TRBV7-9 with TRBJ1-5; no definite D call. V dropped 1 base and J dropped 6 bases, with 7 bases sitting between them. Germline V gene sequence: CDR1 SEHNR, CDR2 FQNEAQ (reference sequence). This CDR3 has 13 residues. CDR3 DNA: TGTGCCAGCAGCTTAGGGTTCGGTCAGCCCCAGCATTTT. Its translation is CASSLGFGQPQHF.

This clonotype came up a few times. The V gene is TRBV9, the J gene TRBJ2-5; D uncertain. Looked up from germline, CDR1 is SGDLS and CDR2 is YYNGEE. The CDR3 consists of 14 residues. Trimming stripped 4 bases from V and 2 bases from J, with 12 bases between. Written as DNA, the CDR3 is TGTGCCAGCAGCCAAGCGCGTTCACAAGAGACCCAGTACTTC. Amino acid sequence: CASSQARSQETQYF.

This clonotype was counted between two and nine times. This sequence joins TRBV10-3 and TRBJ1-4; 10 nucleotides line up with TRBD1. Trimming cost V 10 bases and J 10 bases; bases outside gene matches: 12. The CDR3 is 14 amino acids. CDR1 ENHRY and CDR2 SYGVKD come from the germline V gene. CDR3 residues: CASRGGRTGGKLFF. In nucleotides, the CDR3 is TGTGCCAGCAGGGGAGGGAGGACAGGGGGAAAACTGTTTTTT.

The chain joins TRBV25-1 to TRBJ1-4, with TRBD1 as a possible D gene (6 bases). Trimming stripped 1 base from V and 6 bases from J, with 18 bases between. The CDR3 has 17 amino acids. Germline values: CDR1 MGHDK, CDR2 SYGVNS. The CDR3 DNA is TGTGCCAGCAGTGAATCCCTAACAGGGACGGTTCATGAAAAACTGTTTTTT. Translated, it gives CASSESLTGTVHEKLFF.